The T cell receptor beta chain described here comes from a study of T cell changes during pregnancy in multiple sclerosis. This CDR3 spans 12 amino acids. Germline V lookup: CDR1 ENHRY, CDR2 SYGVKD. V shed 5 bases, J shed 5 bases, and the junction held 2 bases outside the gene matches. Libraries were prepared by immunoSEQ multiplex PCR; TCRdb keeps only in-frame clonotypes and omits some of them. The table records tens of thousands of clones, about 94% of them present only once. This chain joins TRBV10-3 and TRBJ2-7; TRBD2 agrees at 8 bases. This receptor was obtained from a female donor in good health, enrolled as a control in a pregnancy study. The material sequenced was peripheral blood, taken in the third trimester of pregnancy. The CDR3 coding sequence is TGTGCCATCAGTAGCGGGAGCCACGAGCAGTACTTC. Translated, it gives CAISSGSHEQYF.